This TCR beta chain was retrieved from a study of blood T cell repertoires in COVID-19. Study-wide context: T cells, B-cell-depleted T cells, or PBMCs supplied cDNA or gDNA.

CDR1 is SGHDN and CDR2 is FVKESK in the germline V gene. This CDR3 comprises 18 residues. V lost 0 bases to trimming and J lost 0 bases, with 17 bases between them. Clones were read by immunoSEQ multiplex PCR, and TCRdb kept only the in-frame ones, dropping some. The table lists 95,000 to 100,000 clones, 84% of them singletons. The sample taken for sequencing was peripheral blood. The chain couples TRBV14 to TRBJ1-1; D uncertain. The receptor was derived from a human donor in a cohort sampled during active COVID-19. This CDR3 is CASSQERFAELMNTEAFF. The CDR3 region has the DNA TGTGCCAGCAGCCAAGAACGCTTCGCGGAGTTGATGAACACTGAAGCTTTCTTT.